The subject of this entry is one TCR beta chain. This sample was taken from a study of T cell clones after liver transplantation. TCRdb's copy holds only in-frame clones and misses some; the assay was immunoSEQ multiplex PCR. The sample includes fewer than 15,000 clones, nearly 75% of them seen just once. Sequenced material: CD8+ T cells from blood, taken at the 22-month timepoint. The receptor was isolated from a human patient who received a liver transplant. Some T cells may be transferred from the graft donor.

CDR3 loop: CASSLGGTGTFF. CDR3 sequence (DNA): TGCGCCAGCAGCCTAGGTGGAACTGGAACTTTCTTT. V gene TRBV4-3 combines with J gene TRBJ1-1; D not certain. Germline loops: CDR1 LGHNA, CDR2 YSLEER. The CDR3 has 12 residues. Between the trimmed V and J ends, which lost 4 bases and 12 bases, there was a span of 15 bases.